This section outlines one T cell receptor (beta chain) sequence together with its context. Its cognate antigen is unknown. The study excluded patients with uncontrolled infection, other autoimmune disease, pregnancy or lactation. This record belongs to a study of T cells in Graves' hyperthyroidism and ophthalmopathy. Overall study context: Peripheral blood was obtained at initial diagnosis, preceding any treatment.

RNA transcripts served as the template for amplifying TCR beta CDR3 regions. In the first-round RT-PCR of the TCR CDR3, the HTBI primer set was used. TCRdb redid the calling of the multiplex PCR reads with MiXCR, one entry per CDR3 protein. In the table there are about 380,000 distinct CDR3 sequences, less than 20% of which are singletons. Notes on the study in general: In the analysis, a 13 V-J model separated ophthalmopathy from stable hyperthyroidism.

CDR1 is LGHDT, CDR2 YNNKEL, per germline (reference sequence). V lost 0 bases and J lost 6, with 14 bases in between. The CDR3 contains 15 residues. Sample: blood. This sequence was found in a man between 18 and 29 years old with Graves' ophthalmopathy. The rearrangement joins TRBV3-1 to TRBJ1-2; possible D gene TRBD1, 6 bases. As DNA, the CDR3 is TGTGCCAGCAGCCAAGATTGGGGGGCAGGGGATGGCTACACCTTC. Its translation is CASSQDWGAGDGYTF.